Listed below are T cell receptor beta chains from one sample, sequenced in a study of T cells in Graves' hyperthyroidism and ophthalmopathy. TCRdb passed the multiplex PCR reads through MiXCR, listing each CDR3 protein once. The sample records about 460,000 distinct CDR3 sequences, about 20% being singletons. The sample consisted of blood. The receptors stem from a woman in her sixties or seventies with Graves' ophthalmopathy. CDR3s include the opening cysteine and the closing phenylalanine or tryptophan. Fields, in order: V gene, J gene, clone size, D gene, CDR3 DNA, CDR3 protein. The D gene is left open where the match is weak. Rows give clone size only sometimes, using once, few, many, or a class for an expanded clone.

v_call: TRBV4-1
j_call: TRBJ2-3
clone_size: few
d_call: TRBD2
cdr3_nt: TGCGCCAGCTCGGCGGGAGCCCTCACAGATACGCAGTATTTT
cdr3_aa: CASSAGALTDTQYF

v_call: TRBV12-3/TRBV12-4
j_call: TRBJ2-1
clone_size: .
d_call: .
cdr3_nt: TGTGCCAGCAGCTCCCAGGGTAGAGGGGAGCAGTTCTTC
cdr3_aa: CASSSQGRGEQFF

v_call: TRBV6-2/TRBV6-3
j_call: TRBJ2-5
clone_size: .
d_call: .
cdr3_nt: TGTGCCAGCAGTTACGGTGGGTGGGACCAAGAGACCCAGTACTTC
cdr3_aa: CASSYGGWDQETQYF

v_call: TRBV30
j_call: TRBJ1-1
clone_size: many
d_call: .
cdr3_nt: TGTGCCTGGAGTGTACGGGGGACGGACACTGAAGCTTTCTTT
cdr3_aa: CAWSVRGTDTEAFF

v_call: TRBV6-1
j_call: TRBJ2-7
clone_size: .
d_call: .
cdr3_nt: TGTGCCAGCAGTGAAGTACAATTCCCACGGTACGAGCAGTACTTC
cdr3_aa: CASSEVQFPRYEQYF

v_call: TRBV19
j_call: TRBJ1-2
clone_size: .
d_call: TRBD1
cdr3_nt: TGTGCCAGTAGTCCCACAGGGGCCGCTAACTATGGCTACACCTTC
cdr3_aa: CASSPTGAANYGYTF

v_call: TRBV6-1
j_call: TRBJ2-1
clone_size: .
d_call: TRBD2
cdr3_nt: TGTGCCAGCAGTGAGGGACTAGCGGGACTTTCACTGTTCTTC
cdr3_aa: CASSEGLAGLSLFF

v_call: TRBV12-3/TRBV12-4
j_call: TRBJ1-2
clone_size: .
d_call: TRBD1
cdr3_nt: TGTGCCAGCAGTTTATATGGACAGGCGGGGGGCTACACCTTC
cdr3_aa: CASSLYGQAGGYTF

v_call: TRBV11-2
j_call: TRBJ1-5
clone_size: once
d_call: .
cdr3_nt: TGTGCCAGCAGCTTAGATGACACAGCCGACCAGCCCCAGCATTTT
cdr3_aa: CASSLDDTADQPQHF

v_call: TRBV7-3
j_call: TRBJ2-1
clone_size: .
d_call: .
cdr3_nt: TGTGCCAGCAGCTCACTCCCCTCCTTATACAATGAGCAGTTCTTC
cdr3_aa: CASSSLPSLYNEQFF

v_call: TRBV28
j_call: TRBJ1-2
clone_size: .
d_call: TRBD1
cdr3_nt: TGTGCCAGCAGGAGGGGTGGACAGGGTTATGGCTACACCTTC
cdr3_aa: CASRRGGQGYGYTF

v_call: TRBV20-1
j_call: TRBJ1-5
clone_size: .
d_call: TRBD1
cdr3_nt: TGCAGTGCTAGTCCCCAGGGGGCTCATCAGCCCCAGCATTTT
cdr3_aa: CSASPQGAHQPQHF

v_call: TRBV5-1
j_call: TRBJ2-1
clone_size: .
d_call: TRBD2
cdr3_nt: TGCGCCAGCAGCTTACTAGCGGGAGGGGTCTTGAATGAGCAGTTCTTC
cdr3_aa: CASSLLAGGVLNEQFF

v_call: TRBV18
j_call: TRBJ1-4
clone_size: .
d_call: .
cdr3_nt: TGTGCCAGCTCACCCAAAGACAGGTCTTATAATGAAAAACTGTTTTTT
cdr3_aa: CASSPKDRSYNEKLFF

v_call: TRBV12-3/TRBV12-4
j_call: TRBJ2-3
clone_size: .
d_call: TRBD2
cdr3_nt: TGTGCCAGCAGACTCCATTCGGGCGGGGGAGATACGCAGTATTTT
cdr3_aa: CASRLHSGGGDTQYF

v_call: TRBV19
j_call: TRBJ1-1
clone_size: .
d_call: .
cdr3_nt: TGTGCCAGTAGTATTGACGAGACACCGAACACTGAAGCTTTCTTT
cdr3_aa: CASSIDETPNTEAFF

v_call: TRBV10-3
j_call: TRBJ2-1
clone_size: .
d_call: TRBD2
cdr3_nt: TGTGCCATCAAAGAGCGGGAGATGCGCAATGAGCAGTTCTTC
cdr3_aa: CAIKEREMRNEQFF

v_call: TRBV2
j_call: TRBJ2-3
clone_size: few
d_call: .
cdr3_nt: TGTGCCAGCAGGCTTTACAGCACAGATACGCAGTATTTT
cdr3_aa: CASRLYSTDTQYF

v_call: TRBV6-1
j_call: TRBJ2-7
clone_size: few
d_call: .
cdr3_nt: TGTGCCAGCAGTGATGACCCTTTTGAGCAGTACTTC
cdr3_aa: CASSDDPFEQYF

v_call: TRBV7-8
j_call: TRBJ2-5
clone_size: few
d_call: TRBD2
cdr3_nt: TGTGCCAGCAGCTTAGGGGGGAAGGGACTAGTAGGTGGGCAAGAGACCCAGTACTTC
cdr3_aa: CASSLGGKGLVGGQETQYF

v_call: TRBV28
j_call: TRBJ1-2
clone_size: .
d_call: .
cdr3_nt: TGTGCCAGCAGCTCCTCCAGGACCTACTATGGCTACACCTTC
cdr3_aa: CASSSSRTYYGYTF

v_call: TRBV7-9
j_call: TRBJ1-1
clone_size: few
d_call: .
cdr3_nt: TGTGCCAGCAGCTTCGAGGGGCCGGCTGAGGAAGCTTTCTTT
cdr3_aa: CASSFEGPAEEAFF

v_call: TRBV20-1
j_call: TRBJ1-1
clone_size: .
d_call: .
cdr3_nt: TGCAGTGCTCCGAGGGTAGGTGGGAACACTGAAGCTTTCTTT
cdr3_aa: CSAPRVGGNTEAFF

v_call: TRBV18
j_call: TRBJ2-3
clone_size: .
d_call: .
cdr3_nt: TGTGCCAGCCGCGTGGGGGGTAGCACAGATACGCAGTATTTT
cdr3_aa: CASRVGGSTDTQYF

v_call: TRBV7-2
j_call: TRBJ1-4
clone_size: .
d_call: TRBD1
cdr3_nt: TGTGCCAGCAGCTTGTGGGGACAGGGTCCTGAAAAACTGTTTTTT
cdr3_aa: CASSLWGQGPEKLFF

v_call: TRBV12-3/TRBV12-4
j_call: TRBJ2-5
clone_size: many
d_call: .
cdr3_nt: TGTGCCAGCAGTTTGGCAGGACGGACTCAAGAGACCCAGTACTTC
cdr3_aa: CASSLAGRTQETQYF

v_call: TRBV7-8
j_call: TRBJ1-4
clone_size: .
d_call: TRBD1
cdr3_nt: TGTGCCAGCAGCGTGACAGGGGGTAATGAAAAACTGTTTTTT
cdr3_aa: CASSVTGGNEKLFF

v_call: TRBV18
j_call: TRBJ1-2
clone_size: .
d_call: .
cdr3_nt: TGTGCCAGCTCACCATTGGCTGACAAAACCTATGGCTACACCTTC
cdr3_aa: CASSPLADKTYGYTF

v_call: TRBV9
j_call: TRBJ2-1
clone_size: .
d_call: .
cdr3_nt: TGTGCCAGCAGCCTCAGGCACCCCACCAATGAGCAGTTCTTC
cdr3_aa: CASSLRHPTNEQFF

v_call: TRBV28
j_call: TRBJ1-4
clone_size: .
d_call: .
cdr3_nt: TGTGCCAGCAGTTTCAATCTGGGCGCAGGTGAAGAAAAACTGTTTTTT
cdr3_aa: CASSFNLGAGEEKLFF

v_call: TRBV6-2/TRBV6-3
j_call: TRBJ2-3
clone_size: few
d_call: TRBD2
cdr3_nt: TGTGCCAGCAGTTTTGGGACTAGCGGGACCCAAGATACGCAGTATTTT
cdr3_aa: CASSFGTSGTQDTQYF

v_call: TRBV7-3
j_call: TRBJ2-1
clone_size: many
d_call: .
cdr3_nt: TGTGCCAGCAGCCGGGACCCCCTCTACTCCAATGAGCAGTTCTTC
cdr3_aa: CASSRDPLYSNEQFF

v_call: TRBV6-1
j_call: TRBJ1-5
clone_size: .
d_call: .
cdr3_nt: TGTGCCAGCAGAAAAGTAGGGGGGGTCAATCAGCCCCAGCATTTT
cdr3_aa: CASRKVGGVNQPQHF

v_call: TRBV7-9
j_call: TRBJ2-6
clone_size: few
d_call: TRBD1
cdr3_nt: TGTGCCAGCAGCTGGACAGGGAGCGTCCTGACTTTC
cdr3_aa: CASSWTGSVLTF

v_call: TRBV6-1
j_call: TRBJ2-7
clone_size: .
d_call: TRBD1
cdr3_nt: TGTGCCACCAGACAGGGATCCTACGAGCAGTACTTC
cdr3_aa: CATRQGSYEQYF

v_call: TRBV20-1
j_call: TRBJ1-2
clone_size: few
d_call: .
cdr3_nt: TGCAGTGCTGATTCAGGTGCTCTCTATGGCTACACCTTC
cdr3_aa: CSADSGALYGYTF

v_call: TRBV9
j_call: TRBJ1-5
clone_size: .
d_call: .
cdr3_nt: TGTGCCAGCAGCGTAGAGGGCGTTCAGCCCCAGCATTTT
cdr3_aa: CASSVEGVQPQHF

v_call: TRBV19
j_call: TRBJ2-7
clone_size: few
d_call: TRBD1
cdr3_nt: TGTGCCAGTAGTTCGCGGACAGGGATCAACGAGCAGTACTTC
cdr3_aa: CASSSRTGINEQYF

v_call: TRBV28
j_call: TRBJ1-1
clone_size: many
d_call: .
cdr3_nt: TGTGCCAGCAGTTTACCGCGAACAGGGAGGAGTGAAGCTTTCTTT
cdr3_aa: CASSLPRTGRSEAFF

v_call: TRBV3-1
j_call: TRBJ2-3
clone_size: few
d_call: .
cdr3_nt: TGTGCCAGCAGCCAAGGAGCAAATCTAGCGTTCACAGATACGCAGTATTTT
cdr3_aa: CASSQGANLAFTDTQYF

v_call: TRBV3-1
j_call: TRBJ2-7
clone_size: many
d_call: TRBD1
cdr3_nt: TGTGCCAGCAGCCAAGACAGGGACAGTAGACACGAGCAGTACTTC
cdr3_aa: CASSQDRDSRHEQYF

v_call: TRBV15
j_call: TRBJ1-1
clone_size: .
d_call: .
cdr3_nt: TGTGCCACCAGCAGAGGCAGAACAAACACTGAAGCTTTCTTT
cdr3_aa: CATSRGRTNTEAFF